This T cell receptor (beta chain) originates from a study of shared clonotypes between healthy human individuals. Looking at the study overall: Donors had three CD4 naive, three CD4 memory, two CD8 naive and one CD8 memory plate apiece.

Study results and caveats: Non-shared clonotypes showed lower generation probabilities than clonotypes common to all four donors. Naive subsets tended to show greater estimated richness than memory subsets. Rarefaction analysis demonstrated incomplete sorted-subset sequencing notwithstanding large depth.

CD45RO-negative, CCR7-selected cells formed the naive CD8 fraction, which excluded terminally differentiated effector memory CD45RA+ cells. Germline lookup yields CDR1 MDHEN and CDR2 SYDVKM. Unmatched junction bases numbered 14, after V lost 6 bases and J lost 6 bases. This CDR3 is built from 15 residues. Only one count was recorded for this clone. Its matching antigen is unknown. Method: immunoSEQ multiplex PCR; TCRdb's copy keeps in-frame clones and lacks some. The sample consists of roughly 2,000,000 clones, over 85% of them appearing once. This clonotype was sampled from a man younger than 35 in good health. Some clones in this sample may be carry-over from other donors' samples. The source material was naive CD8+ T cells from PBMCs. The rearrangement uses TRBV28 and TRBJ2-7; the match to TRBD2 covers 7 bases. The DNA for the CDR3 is TGTGCCAGCAGCCACCGTCGGGGGAGGGCCCCCGAGCAGTACTTC. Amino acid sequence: CASSHRRGRAPEQYF.